The 15 T cell receptor beta chains in this list originate from one sample, sequenced in a study of cytotoxic CD8 clonotypes in ibrutinib-treated CLL (dated by TCRdb to about 2021). Library preparation used the immunoSEQ multiplex PCR assay. TCRdb mirrors the immuneACCESS table, restricted to in-frame sequences. Some clones are absent from its copies; in checked studies, under half trace to an unresolved V gene, and the reason for the others is unknown. Recorded for this sample are about 140,000 clones; 75% to 95% of them occurred a single time. The top ten clonotypes cover roughly 10% of the sample. This specimen's time point label, per the study, means: approximately twelve months on ibrutinib. The sample consisted of PBMCs, taken after 12 months of ibrutinib treatment. Every receptor here comes from a human donor with chronic lymphocytic leukemia.

The chain is built from TRBV27 and TRBJ2-3; no reliable D call. Germline CDR1 reads MNHEY; CDR2 reads SMNVEV (reference sequence). The CDR3 runs to 16 residues. Trimming removed 2 bases at V and 0 bases at J, with 12 bases between. This chain's CDR3 is CASSLMGGTSTDTQYF. The CDR3 bases are TGTGCCAGCAGTTTAATGGGCGGAACTAGCACAGATACGCAGTATTTT.

The chain carries TRBV19 and TRBJ2-5; D is undetermined. Trimming took 4 bases from V and 5 from J, leaving 11 bases between them. The CDR3 loop spans 13 amino acids. The V gene's germline CDR1 is LNHDA and CDR2 SQIVND (reference sequence). The CDR3 protein is CASSTSLEETQYF. As DNA, the CDR3 is TGTGCCAGTAGTACTTCACTTGAGGAGACCCAGTACTTC.

This clone has just a few counts. The gene calls are TRBV29-1 and TRBJ1-2, with D possibly being TRBD1 (5 bases). V lost 1 base to trimming and J lost 6 bases, with 9 bases between them. This CDR3 has 12 amino acids. From germline, CDR1 is SQVTM and CDR2 ANQGSEA. The CDR3 nucleotides are TGCAGCGTTGAAGGCGGGGGGAATGGCTACACCTTC. It specifies CSVEGGGNGYTF.

The chain has TRBV29-1 and TRBJ1-1, with D possibly being TRBD1 (6 bases). CDR1 is SQVTM and CDR2 is ANQGSEA in the germline V gene. Trimming removed 8 bases at V and 0 bases at J, with 13 bases between. The CDR3 runs 13 residues. The CDR3 DNA is TGCAGCTCGACCGGGACACTGAACACTGAAGCTTTCTTT. Its translation: CSSTGTLNTEAFF.

V usage is TRBV18 and J usage is TRBJ1-2; no firm D call. This CDR3 comprises 15 residues. Per the germline V gene, CDR1 is KGHSH and CDR2 is LQKENI. The ends were cut back, 1 base at V and 3 bases at J, with 12 bases in the middle. The DNA of the CDR3 is TGTGCCAGCTCACCACGGGCCCAAGCGGACTATGGCTACACCTTC. Translating it yields CASSPRAQADYGYTF.

V and J are TRBV9 and TRBJ2-2; 8 bases match TRBD1. Germline CDR1 SGDLS, CDR2 YYNGEE. V shed 2 bases and J 4 bases; nucleotides not matched to a gene: 7. This CDR3 has 16 amino acids. The CDR3 DNA reads TGTGCCAGCAGCGTTACAGGGGGAATGAGCACCGGGGAGCTGTTTTTT. This sequence encodes CASSVTGGMSTGELFF.

The chain employs TRBV5-8 and TRBJ1-1, with D uncertain. Per the germline V gene, CDR1 is SGHTS and CDR2 is YDEGEE. There are 14 residues in the CDR3. Between the trimmed V and J ends, which lost 2 bases and 1 base, there was a span of 9 bases. CDR3 nucleotides: TGTGCCAGCAGCTTTCCCTCAGCGAACACTGAAGCTTTCTTT. Translated, it gives CASSFPSANTEAFF.

This clone appeared a single time. This chain connects TRBV27 to TRBJ1-3; 10 bases align to TRBD1. The ends lost 5 bases at V and 4 bases at J; junction bases unmatched: 5. Germline V CDR1 and CDR2: MNHEY, SMNVEV (reference sequence). The CDR3 is 15 residues long. The chain's CDR3 is CASSPGTGVGNTIYF. The CDR3 nucleotides are TGTGCCAGCAGTCCCGGGACAGGGGTAGGAAACACCATATATTTT.

This rearrangement joins TRBV9 to TRBJ2-3, with 14 bases matching TRBD2. The V gene's germline CDR1 is SGDLS and CDR2 YYNGEE. V lost 1 base, J lost 3 bases, and 7 bases stayed unmatched. This CDR3 has 18 residues. The chain's CDR3 is CASSVLGLAGEGTDTQYF. The CDR3 coding sequence is TGTGCCAGCAGCGTATTGGGACTAGCGGGAGAGGGGACAGATACGCAGTATTTT.

This clone was picked up one time. The V gene is TRBV5-1, the J gene TRBJ2-1; 12 bases fit TRBD2. There are 14 residues in the CDR3. With 4 bases clipped from V and 9 bases from J, the junction kept 5 bases outside the gene matches. Germline V lookup: CDR1 SGHRS, CDR2 YFSETQ. The CDR3 loop reads CASSPTSGRSEQFF. CDR3 in DNA: TGCGCCAGCAGCCCGACTAGCGGGAGAAGTGAGCAGTTCTTC.

The rearrangement uses TRBV18 and TRBJ2-5; D gene ambiguous. CDR1 and CDR2 from the germline V gene are KGHSH and LQKENI. The CDR3 totals 13 residues. The V and J ends lost 0 bases and 2 bases respectively, with 4 bases between them. The CDR3 loop is CASSPPSQETQYF. CDR3 in DNA: TGTGCCAGCTCACCACCTAGTCAAGAGACCCAGTACTTC.

This CDR3 is CASSPAGGSSYEQYF. CDR3 coding DNA: TGTGCCAGCAGCCCCGCAGGGGGATCCTCCTACGAGCAGTACTTC. The chain is built from TRBV28 and TRBJ2-7; the match to TRBD1 covers 7 bases. CDR1 MDHEN and CDR2 SYDVKM come from the germline V gene. The junction had 8 bases not matched to a gene; V was cut back by 6 bases and J by 0 bases. This CDR3 region has 15 residues.

The chain carries TRBV5-8 and TRBJ1-1; 7 nucleotides agree with TRBD1. The V and J ends lost 4 bases and 5 bases, in that order; junction bases with no gene match: 17. This CDR3 has 17 amino acids. The germline V gene encodes CDR1 SGHTS and CDR2 YDEGEE. DNA of the CDR3: TGTGCCAGCAGCCTAGTATACCGGGACAGAGCCTTGACTGAAGCTTTCTTT. Translating gives CASSLVYRDRALTEAFF.

The rearrangement uses TRBV29-1 and TRBJ2-1, with 12 bases fitting TRBD2. Trimming cost V 7 bases and J 2 bases; bases outside gene matches: 6. Germline CDR1 SQVTM, CDR2 ANQGSEA. The CDR3 contains 15 residues. This CDR3 is CSAETSGGAYNEQFF. CDR3 DNA sequence: TGCAGCGCCGAGACTAGCGGGGGTGCCTACAATGAGCAGTTCTTC.

The chain combines TRBV19 with TRBJ1-5; D may be TRBD1 (5 bases). With 2 bases removed from V and 2 bases from J, the gap between germline ends came to 13 bases. The CDR3 loop spans 16 amino acids. Per the germline V gene, CDR1 is LNHDA and CDR2 is SQIVND (reference sequence). The CDR3 loop is CASSIRQGLGNQPQHF. The CDR3 DNA reads TGTGCCAGTAGTATAAGGCAGGGATTGGGCAATCAGCCCCAGCATTTT.